These 32 T cell receptor beta chains originate from one sample sequenced in a study of CXCR3-negative and CXCR3-positive naive CD8 T cells. Notes on the study in general: Naive cells that were CXCR3-positive had more hydrophobic TRB CDR3s (compared with CXCR3-negative naive cells).

Through 5' RACE with UMI labels, the TRB cDNA libraries were prepared. TCRdb re-called the 5' RACE reads, yielding one record per CDR3 amino acid sequence without DNA. In total, the table holds around 6,900 distinct CDR3 sequences. No cognate antigen is known for these TCRs. The specimen was naive CXCR3+ CD8+ T cells from blood. The subset was: CD45RO-CCR7+CD27+CD95- naive CD8+ T cells expressing CXCR3 (TNR3+). The source is a human donor in good health. Some clones in this sample may be carry-over from other donors' samples.

The gene calls are TRBV29-1 and TRBJ2-1; the TCRdb call, TRBD2, lacks DNA for checking. Germline V gene sequence: CDR1 SQVTM, CDR2 ANQGSEA. The CDR3 is made up of 13 amino acids. CDR3 residues: CSGGGISYNEQFF.

The V gene is TRBV7-9, the J gene TRBJ1-1; lacking DNA, the TRBD1 call made by TCRdb goes unchecked. Germline values: CDR1 SEHNR, CDR2 FQNEAQ (reference sequence). The CDR3 is made up of 15 amino acids. The CDR3 sequence: CASTRTGDANTEAFF.

By frequency, this clonotype is medium-sized. The rearrangement uses TRBV4-3 and TRBJ2-3; the TRBD2 assignment by TCRdb is unverifiable without DNA. In germline, CDR1 is LGHNA, CDR2 YSLEER. This CDR3 spans 18 amino acids. CDR3 region: CASSQDQLAGGLRDTQYF.

The V call is TRBV7-8, the J call TRBJ2-1; TCRdb's D gene call, TRBD1, goes unchecked for lack of DNA. Germline values: CDR1 SGHVS, CDR2 FQNEAQ. This CDR3 has 14 residues. The CDR3 here is CASSPRDRDDEQFF.

V gene TRBV7-9 combines with J gene TRBJ1-1. The CDR3 contains 14 residues. Germline CDR1 SEHNR, CDR2 FQNEAQ (reference sequence). The CDR3 here is CASSFRVVDTEAFF.

By frequency, this clonotype registers medium-sized. The CDR3 reads CASSQEIISGANVLTF. The genes are TRBV4-2 and TRBJ2-6. CDR1 LGHNA and CDR2 YNFKEQ come from the germline V gene. This CDR3 spans 16 amino acids.

This clonotype is deemed medium-sized by its frequency. The rearrangement joins TRBV6-2 or TRBV6-3 to TRBJ2-2; TCRdb names TRBD1, which stays unverified in the absence of DNA. The CDR3 runs 19 residues. Germline V gene lookup returns CDR1 MNHEY and CDR2 SVGEGT. Here the CDR3 reads CASSSQNRWTAANTGELFF.

The genes are TRBV29-1 and TRBJ1-2; the TCRdb D gene call, TRBD1, has no DNA to confirm it. CDR1 and CDR2 from the germline V gene are SQVTM and ANQGSEA. The CDR3 totals 13 residues. The CDR3 is CSVRPVGDYGYTF.

This clonotype shows up as medium-sized (0.01 to 0.1%) by frequency. The V call is TRBV7-2, the J call TRBJ2-1; the TCRdb call, TRBD1, lacks DNA for checking. The germline CDR1 and CDR2 sequences are SGHTA and FQGNSA. The CDR3 is 16 amino acids. CDR3 residues: CASSPKGATSLYEQFF.

According to its frequency, this clonotype is medium-sized (0.01 to 0.1%). This chain connects TRBV27 to TRBJ1-1. The CDR3 is 13 residues long. CDR1 and CDR2 from the germline V gene are MNHEY and SMNVEV (reference sequence). The CDR3 is CASSLAGNTEAFF.

V usage is TRBV27 and J usage is TRBJ1-2; as DNA is missing, the TRBD1 call by TCRdb cannot be tested. Per germline, CDR1 MNHEY and CDR2 SMNVEV (reference sequence). The CDR3 consists of 17 residues. The CDR3 spells CASSLSQGVDLNYGYTF.

The chain links TRBV28 to TRBJ2-7; no DNA is available, so the TRBD2 call from TCRdb remains unchecked. From germline, CDR1 is MDHEN and CDR2 SYDVKM. This CDR3 contains 16 residues. The CDR3 sequence: CASSAFGTRESYEQYF.

J is TRBJ2-1 and V is TRBV29-1; TCRdb reports TRBD1, a call that lacks DNA to check it against. Germline CDR1 reads SQVTM; CDR2 reads ANQGSEA. CDR3 size: 15 residues. The CDR3 spells CSVGSPAYSYNEQFF.

This clonotype registers medium-sized by frequency. The chain recombines TRBV29-1 with TRBJ1-1. This CDR3 contains 12 residues. Looked up from germline, CDR1 is SQVTM and CDR2 is ANQGSEA. The CDR3 here is CSGGLSNTEAFF.

The chain uses TRBV3-1 and TRBJ1-2; no DNA is available, so the TRBD1 call from TCRdb remains unchecked. This CDR3 is built from 15 residues. The germline CDR1 and CDR2 sequences are LGHDT and YNNKEL (reference sequence). CDR3 loop: CASSPTGVPLYGYTF.

This clonotype is deemed medium-sized by its frequency. The chain carries TRBV20-1 and TRBJ1-1; TCRdb calls TRBD1, which cannot be checked without DNA. Germline V lookup: CDR1 DFQATT, CDR2 SNEGSKA (reference sequence). The CDR3 is 15 residues long. CDR3 protein: CSARDPDSMNTEAFF.

By frequency, this clonotype registers medium-sized. The gene calls are TRBV20-1 and TRBJ2-1; lacking DNA, the TRBD2 call made by TCRdb goes unchecked. The CDR3 consists of 19 residues. Germline CDR1 and CDR2: DFQATT and SNEGSKA (reference sequence). CDR3 region: CSARDKWGTSGTSYNEQFF.

The rearrangement uses TRBV28 and TRBJ2-7; TCRdb designates TRBD1, a call that cannot be tested without DNA. The CDR3 is made up of 14 amino acids. Per germline, CDR1 MDHEN and CDR2 SYDVKM. CDR3 in amino acids: CASRGTGATNEQYF.

This clonotype is labeled medium-sized based on frequency. V usage is TRBV6-5 and J usage is TRBJ2-1; TCRdb proposes TRBD1, but this gene call is untestable without DNA. CDR3 size: 15 residues. The germline gives CDR1 MNHEY, CDR2 SVGAGI. This chain's CDR3 is CASSPNTRGRDEQFF.

The V and J genes are TRBV25-1 and TRBJ1-1; TCRdb designates TRBD1, a call that cannot be tested without DNA. The CDR3 is 13 residues long. Per germline, CDR1 MGHDK and CDR2 SYGVNS. The CDR3: CASRRQGKTEAFF. Supplemented by reference TRBV25-1 and TRBJ1-1, the full variable domain reads EADIYQTPRYLVIGTGKKITLECSQTMGHDKMYWYQQDPGMELHLIHYSYGVNSTEKGDLSSESTVSRIRTEHFPLTLESARPSHTSQYLCASRRQGKTEAFFGQGTRLTVV.

This chain links TRBV9 with TRBJ1-2. The CDR3 is 16 residues long. The germline V gene encodes CDR1 SGDLS and CDR2 YYNGEE. The CDR3 reads CASSVNSQLANYGYTF.

The J gene is TRBJ1-2, the V gene TRBV10-3; TCRdb calls TRBD1, which cannot be checked without DNA. Per the germline V gene, CDR1 is ENHRY and CDR2 is SYGVKD. This CDR3 has 15 residues. CDR3 in amino acids: CATRGDRGHNYGYTF.

The chain is built from TRBV7-3 and TRBJ2-3; TCRdb's D gene call, TRBD2, goes unchecked for lack of DNA. Germline CDR1 and CDR2: SGHTA and FQGTGA. The CDR3 runs 15 residues. The CDR3 region is CASSLQGLSTDTQYF. The full variable domain, completed using reference TRBV7-3 and TRBJ2-3, is GAGVSQTPSNKVTEKGKYVELRCDPISGHTALYWYRQSLGQGPEFLIYFQGTGAADDSGLPNDRFFAVRPEGSVSTLKIQRTERGDSAVYLCASSLQGLSTDTQYFGPGTRLTVL.

The chain couples TRBV9 to TRBJ2-1; no DNA is available, so the TRBD2 call from TCRdb remains unchecked. The CDR3 covers 14 residues. Germline CDR1 reads SGDLS; CDR2 reads YYNGEE. CDR3 in amino acids: CASSVVGSGNEQFF.

The V call is TRBV11-3, the J call TRBJ2-7; lacking DNA, the TRBD1 call made by TCRdb goes unchecked. There are 13 residues in the CDR3. Germline V gene lookup returns CDR1 SGHNT and CDR2 YENEEA. CDR3 loop: CASSQGSAGEQYF.

This clonotype is identified as medium-sized from frequency. The chain carries TRBV19 and TRBJ2-1. There are 12 residues in the CDR3. Germline CDR1 LNHDA, CDR2 SQIVND (reference sequence). The CDR3 loop is CASSIGGYEQFF.

The rearrangement links TRBV29-1 to TRBJ2-3; lacking DNA, the TRBD1 call made by TCRdb goes unchecked. This CDR3 has 16 amino acids. Germline-derived CDR1 and CDR2 are SQVTM and ANQGSEA. The CDR3: CSVEDSPGQGKDTQYF.

By frequency, this clonotype is medium-sized. The rearrangement joins TRBV6-1 to TRBJ2-2; the TCRdb call, TRBD2, lacks DNA for checking. Germline CDR1 MNHNS, CDR2 SASEGT. The CDR3 loop spans 16 amino acids. The CDR3: CASSERVGGDPGELFF.

This sequence joins TRBV28 and TRBJ2-1; TCRdb's D gene call, TRBD1, goes unchecked for lack of DNA. The CDR3 length is 15 residues. CDR1 and CDR2 (germline): MDHEN, SYDVKM. The CDR3 loop reads CASSRVGASYNEQFF.

J is TRBJ2-7 and V is TRBV5-1; TCRdb picks TRBD1, but there is no DNA to check that call. The CDR3 extends over 15 amino acids. Germline CDR1 SGHRS, CDR2 YFSETQ. This chain's CDR3 is CASSAGTGKDYEQYF. Using reference TRBV5-1 and TRBJ2-7 for the parts outside the CDR3, the full variable domain is KAGVTQTPRYLIKTRGQQVTLSCSPISGHRSVSWYQQTPGQGLQFLFEYFSETQRNKGNFPGRFSGRQFSNSRSEMNVSTLELGDSALYLCASSAGTGKDYEQYFGPGTRLTVT.

The rearrangement uses TRBV6-5 and TRBJ2-5. CDR3 length: 15 residues. The V gene's germline CDR1 is MNHEY and CDR2 SVGAGI. CDR3 residues: CASSYSTSFWETQYF.

This clonotype is deemed medium-sized by its frequency. The gene calls are TRBV29-1 and TRBJ2-1. The CDR3 has 12 residues. The germline V gene has CDR1 SQVTM and CDR2 ANQGSEA. The CDR3 spells CSVEDREDEQFF.